The present T cell receptor beta chain was sequenced within a study of human T cells and chemical hapten exposure. Turning to the study itself: TCR yields per sample varied mostly from small pooled library volume differences.

Comment on this clonotype: Its antigen is currently unknown.

Germline V gene lookup returns CDR1 MNHNS and CDR2 SASEGT. Trimming shortened V by 2 bases and J by 3 bases, and 14 bases separated the two germline ends. The CDR3 is 15 residues long. Study results and caveats: TCRs at high frequency, those above 1 in 1000, did not change with DPC sensitization.

In the library, unique molecular identifiers were attached to individual cDNA molecules. In the source study's methods: Samples held a median of around 96,000 TCRs, range roughly 20,000–690,600. TCRdb passed the reads through MiXCR, listing each CDR3 protein once. The V and J calls were not made by the authors but by TCRdb's processing. The table shows about 120,000 distinct CDR3 sequences, with over 6.5% occurring only once. Researchers extracted total RNA from unfractionated whole blood. Sequenced sample: whole blood. The receptor was isolated from a human donor in good health. Some clones in this sample may be carry-over from other donors' samples. This chain joins TRBV6-1 and TRBJ2-7; TRBD2 might be the D (5 bases). CDR3 loop: CASSELMGVGYEQYF. CDR3 nucleotides: TGTGCCAGCAGTGAACTGATGGGAGTGGGCTACGAGCAGTACTTC.